This T cell receptor (beta chain) emerged from a study of blood T cell repertoires in COVID-19. Study details: The United States, Italy and Spain supplied acute and convalescent COVID-19 samples.

The germline V gene has CDR1 SGHDT and CDR2 YYEEEE. This CDR3 region has 15 residues. V lost 4 bases and J lost 3; bases outside the gene matches: 9. In the source study's methods: Reference gene primer amplification gave nucleated cell count estimates. TCRdb's copy holds only in-frame clones and misses some; the assay was immunoSEQ multiplex PCR. V and J calls and clone size are those listed in that table; D and trimming were worked out from the DNA. Seen here are about 34,000 clones, 77% observed once, and the top ten hold approximately 16%. The sequenced sample consisted of peripheral blood. This rearrangement joins TRBV5-6 to TRBJ2-5; TRBD1 matches at 7 bases. This TCR was recovered from a human donor in a cohort sampled during active COVID-19. The DNA for the CDR3 is TGTGCCAGCAGCCCGAAACTGGACAGGAAAGAGACCCAGTACTTC. This encodes CASSPKLDRKETQYF.